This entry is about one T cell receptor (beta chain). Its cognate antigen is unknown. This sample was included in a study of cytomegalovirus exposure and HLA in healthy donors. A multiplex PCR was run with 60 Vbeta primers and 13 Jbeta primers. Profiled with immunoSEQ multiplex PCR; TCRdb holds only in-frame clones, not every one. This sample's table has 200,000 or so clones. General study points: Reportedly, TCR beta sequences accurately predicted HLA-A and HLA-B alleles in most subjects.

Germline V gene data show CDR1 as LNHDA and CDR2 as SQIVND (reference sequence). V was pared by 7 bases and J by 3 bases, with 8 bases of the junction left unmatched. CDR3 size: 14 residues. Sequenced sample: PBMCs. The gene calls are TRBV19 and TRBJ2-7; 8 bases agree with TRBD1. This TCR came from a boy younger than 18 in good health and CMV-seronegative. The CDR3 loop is CASMPTGVSYEQYF. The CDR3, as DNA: TGTGCCAGTATGCCGACAGGGGTCAGCTACGAGCAGTACTTC.